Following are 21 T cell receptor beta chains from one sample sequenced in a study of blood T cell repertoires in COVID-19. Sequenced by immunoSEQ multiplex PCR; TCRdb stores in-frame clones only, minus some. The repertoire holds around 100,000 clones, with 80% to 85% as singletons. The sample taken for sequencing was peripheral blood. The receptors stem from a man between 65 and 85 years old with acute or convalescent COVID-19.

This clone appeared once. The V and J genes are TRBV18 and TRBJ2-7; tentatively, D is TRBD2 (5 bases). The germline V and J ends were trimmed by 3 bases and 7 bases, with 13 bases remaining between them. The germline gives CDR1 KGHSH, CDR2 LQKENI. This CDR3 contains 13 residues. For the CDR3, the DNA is TGTGCCAGCTCACCTTTAGCGTTGGGGGAGCAGTACTTC. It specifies CASSPLALGEQYF. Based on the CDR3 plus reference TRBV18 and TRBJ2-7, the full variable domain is NAGVMQNPRHLVRRRGQEARLRCSPMKGHSHVYWYRQLPEEGLKFMVYLQKENIIDESGMPKERFSAEFPKEGPSILRIQQVVRGDSAAYFCASSPLALGEQYFGPGTRLTVT.

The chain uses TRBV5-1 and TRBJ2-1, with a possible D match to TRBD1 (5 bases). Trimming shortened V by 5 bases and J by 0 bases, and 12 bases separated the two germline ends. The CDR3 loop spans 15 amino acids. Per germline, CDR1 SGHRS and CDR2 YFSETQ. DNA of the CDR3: TGCGCCAGCAGTAAACAGGCCGACTCCTACAATGAGCAGTTCTTC. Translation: CASSKQADSYNEQFF.

The CDR3 DNA reads TGCGCCAGCAGCTTGAGCGGGCGATACCAAGAGACCCAGTACTTC. This sequence encodes CASSLSGRYQETQYF. The V call is TRBV5-1, the J call TRBJ2-5, with D maybe TRBD2 (6 bases). Trimming removed 1 base from V and 0 bases from J, with 10 bases in between. This CDR3 region has 15 residues. Per germline, CDR1 SGHRS and CDR2 YFSETQ.

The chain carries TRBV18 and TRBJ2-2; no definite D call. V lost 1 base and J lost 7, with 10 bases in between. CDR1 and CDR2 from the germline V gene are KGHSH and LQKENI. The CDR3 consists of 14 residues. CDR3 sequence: CASSPQREDGELFF. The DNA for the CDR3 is TGTGCCAGCTCACCACAGCGAGAGGACGGGGAGCTGTTTTTT.

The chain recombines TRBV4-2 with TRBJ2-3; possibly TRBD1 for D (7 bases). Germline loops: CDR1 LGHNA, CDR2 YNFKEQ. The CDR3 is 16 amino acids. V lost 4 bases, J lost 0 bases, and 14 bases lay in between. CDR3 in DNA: TGTGCCAGCAGCCCCCAGGGGGGCTTTAGCACAGATACGCAGTATTTT. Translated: CASSPQGGFSTDTQYF.

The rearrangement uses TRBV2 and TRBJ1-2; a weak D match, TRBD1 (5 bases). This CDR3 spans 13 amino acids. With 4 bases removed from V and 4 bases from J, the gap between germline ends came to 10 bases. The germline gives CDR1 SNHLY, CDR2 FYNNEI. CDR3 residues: CASSGGGFYGYTF. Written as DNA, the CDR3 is TGTGCCAGCAGTGGCGGGGGTTTCTATGGCTACACCTTC.

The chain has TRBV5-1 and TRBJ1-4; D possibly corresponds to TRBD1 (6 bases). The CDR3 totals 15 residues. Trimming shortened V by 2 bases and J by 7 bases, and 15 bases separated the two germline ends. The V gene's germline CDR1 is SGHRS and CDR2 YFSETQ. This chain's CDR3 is CASSFAGARGEKLFF. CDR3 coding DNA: TGCGCCAGCAGCTTCGCGGGGGCTCGCGGTGAAAAACTGTTTTTT. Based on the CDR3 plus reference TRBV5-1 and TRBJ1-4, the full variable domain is KAGVTQTPRYLIKTRGQQVTLSCSPISGHRSVSWYQQTPGQGLQFLFEYFSETQRNKGNFPGRFSGRQFSNSRSEMNVSTLELGDSALYLCASSFAGARGEKLFFGSGTQLSVL.

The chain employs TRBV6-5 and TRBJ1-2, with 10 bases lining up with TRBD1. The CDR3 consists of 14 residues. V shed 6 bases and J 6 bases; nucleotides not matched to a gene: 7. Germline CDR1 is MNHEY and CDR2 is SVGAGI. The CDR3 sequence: CASRETGGADGYTF. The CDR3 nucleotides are TGTGCCAGCAGGGAGACAGGGGGCGCTGATGGCTACACCTTC.

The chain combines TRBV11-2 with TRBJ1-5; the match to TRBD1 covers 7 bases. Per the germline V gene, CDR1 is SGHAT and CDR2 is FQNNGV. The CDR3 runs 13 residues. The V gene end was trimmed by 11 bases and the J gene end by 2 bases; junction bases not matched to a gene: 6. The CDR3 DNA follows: TGTGCCTCCGGGGACAGTGGCAATCAGCCCCAGCATTTT. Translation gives CASGDSGNQPQHF.

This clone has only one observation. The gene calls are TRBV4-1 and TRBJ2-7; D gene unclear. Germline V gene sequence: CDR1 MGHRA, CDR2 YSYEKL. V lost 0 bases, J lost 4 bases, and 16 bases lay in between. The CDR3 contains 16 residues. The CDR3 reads CASSQDLTNPHYEQYF. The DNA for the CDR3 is TGCGCCAGCAGCCAAGATCTCACTAACCCCCATTACGAGCAGTACTTC.

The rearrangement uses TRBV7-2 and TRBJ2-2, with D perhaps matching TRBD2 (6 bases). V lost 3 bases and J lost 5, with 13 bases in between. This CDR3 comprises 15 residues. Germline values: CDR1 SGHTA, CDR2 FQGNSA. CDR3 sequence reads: CASSFGTGVTGELFF. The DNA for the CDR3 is TGTGCCAGCAGCTTTGGAACGGGAGTGACCGGGGAGCTGTTTTTT.

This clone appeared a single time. The CDR3 DNA reads TGTGCCAGCTCAGTTTTGACAGGGGGCTCTGGAAACACCATATATTTT. It specifies CASSVLTGGSGNTIYF. This chain connects TRBV18 to TRBJ1-3, with 9 bases lining up with TRBD1. With 5 bases clipped from V and 0 bases from J, the junction kept 5 bases outside the gene matches. Germline CDR1 and CDR2: KGHSH and LQKENI. The CDR3 consists of 16 residues.

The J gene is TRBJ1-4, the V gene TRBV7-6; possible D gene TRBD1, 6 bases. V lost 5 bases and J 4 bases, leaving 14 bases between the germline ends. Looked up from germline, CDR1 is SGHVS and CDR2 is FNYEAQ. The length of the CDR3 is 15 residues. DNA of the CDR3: TGTGCCAGCAGCGCAAATACAGGGTTTAATGAAAAACTGTTTTTT. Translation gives CASSANTGFNEKLFF.

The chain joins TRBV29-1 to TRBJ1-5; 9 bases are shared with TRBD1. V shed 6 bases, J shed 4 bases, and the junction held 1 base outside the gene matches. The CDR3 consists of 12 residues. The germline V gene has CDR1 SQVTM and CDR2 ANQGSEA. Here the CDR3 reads CSVGTGNQPQHF. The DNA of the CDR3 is TGCAGCGTCGGGACAGGGAATCAGCCCCAGCATTTT.

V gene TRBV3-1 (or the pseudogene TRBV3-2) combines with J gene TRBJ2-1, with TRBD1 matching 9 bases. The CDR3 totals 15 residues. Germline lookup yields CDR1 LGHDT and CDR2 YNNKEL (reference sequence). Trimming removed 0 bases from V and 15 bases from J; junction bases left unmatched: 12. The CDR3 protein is CASSQDLNDRGGTFF. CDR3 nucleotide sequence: TGTGCCAGCAGCCAAGATCTTAATGACAGGGGGGGGACGTTCTTC.

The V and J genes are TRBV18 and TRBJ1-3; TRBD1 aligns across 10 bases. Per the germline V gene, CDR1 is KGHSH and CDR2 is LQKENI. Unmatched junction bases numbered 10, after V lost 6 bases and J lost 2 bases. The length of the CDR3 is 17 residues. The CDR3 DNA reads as TGTGCCAGCTCGCCGGGACAGGGGATGGTTACTGGAAACACCATATATTTT. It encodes CASSPGQGMVTGNTIYF.

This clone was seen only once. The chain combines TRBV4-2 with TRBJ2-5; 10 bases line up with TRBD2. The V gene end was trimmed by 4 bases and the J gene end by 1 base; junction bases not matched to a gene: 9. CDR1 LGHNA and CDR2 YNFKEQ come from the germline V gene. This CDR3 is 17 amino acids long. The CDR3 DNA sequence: TGTGCCAGCAGCCCAACCCAAGCGGGAGGGGGCCAAGAGACCCAGTACTTC. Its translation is CASSPTQAGGGQETQYF.

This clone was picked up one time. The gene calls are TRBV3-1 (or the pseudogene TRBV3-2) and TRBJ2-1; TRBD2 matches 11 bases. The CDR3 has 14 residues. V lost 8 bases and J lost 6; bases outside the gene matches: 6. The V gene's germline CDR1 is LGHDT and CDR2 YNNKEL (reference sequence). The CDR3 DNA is TGTGCCAGCCAACGGACTAGCGGGCTCAATGAGCAGTTCTTC. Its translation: CASQRTSGLNEQFF.

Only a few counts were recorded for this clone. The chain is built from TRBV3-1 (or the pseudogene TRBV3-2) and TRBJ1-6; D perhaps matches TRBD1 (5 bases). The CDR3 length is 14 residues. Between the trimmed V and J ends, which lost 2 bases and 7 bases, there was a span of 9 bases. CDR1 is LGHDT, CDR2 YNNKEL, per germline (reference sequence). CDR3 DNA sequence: TGTGCCAGCAGCCAACTGCAGGGAAATTCACCCCTCCACTTT. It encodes CASSQLQGNSPLHF.

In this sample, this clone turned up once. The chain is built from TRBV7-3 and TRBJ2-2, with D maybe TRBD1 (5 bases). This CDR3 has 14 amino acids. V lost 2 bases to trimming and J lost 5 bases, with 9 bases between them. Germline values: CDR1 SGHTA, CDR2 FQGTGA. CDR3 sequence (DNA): TGTGCCAGCAGCTTACAGGGTTGGACCGGGGAGCTGTTTTTT. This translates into CASSLQGWTGELFF.

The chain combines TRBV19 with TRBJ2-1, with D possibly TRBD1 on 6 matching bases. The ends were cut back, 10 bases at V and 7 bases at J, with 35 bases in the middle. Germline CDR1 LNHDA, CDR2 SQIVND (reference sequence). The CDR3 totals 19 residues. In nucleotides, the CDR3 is TGTGCCATTATAGACCTATCCCTCCTGGACAGACTTGCTAGTAATGAGCAGTTCTTC. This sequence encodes CAIIDLSLLDRLASNEQFF.